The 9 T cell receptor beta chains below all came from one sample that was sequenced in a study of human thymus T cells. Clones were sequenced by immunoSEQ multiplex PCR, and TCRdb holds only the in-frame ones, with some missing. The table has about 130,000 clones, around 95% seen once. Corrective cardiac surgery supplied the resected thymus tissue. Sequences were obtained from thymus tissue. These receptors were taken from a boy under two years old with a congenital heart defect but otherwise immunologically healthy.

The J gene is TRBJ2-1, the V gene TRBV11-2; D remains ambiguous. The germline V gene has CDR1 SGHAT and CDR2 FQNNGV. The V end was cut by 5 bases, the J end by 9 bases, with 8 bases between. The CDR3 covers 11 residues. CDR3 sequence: CASSNRAEQFF. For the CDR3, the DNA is TGTGCCAGCAGCAACCGGGCTGAGCAGTTCTTC.

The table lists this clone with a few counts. The CDR3 here is CASGTTGGRGYTF. In DNA form, the CDR3 reads TGTGCCAGCGGTACAACAGGGGGCCGTGGCTACACCTTC. This rearrangement joins TRBV6-6 to TRBJ1-2; 9 nucleotides align to TRBD1. Germline-derived CDR1 and CDR2 are MNHNY and SVGAGI (reference sequence). CDR3 size: 13 residues. After removal of 8 bases from V and 7 bases from J, the junction contained 8 bases not matched to a gene.

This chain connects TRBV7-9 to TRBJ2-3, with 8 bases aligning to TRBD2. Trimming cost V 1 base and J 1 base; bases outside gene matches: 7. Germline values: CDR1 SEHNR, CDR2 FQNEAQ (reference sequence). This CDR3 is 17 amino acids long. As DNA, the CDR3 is TGTGCCAGCAGCTTAGAAGCCGGGGGGGCCGGCACAGATACGCAGTATTTT. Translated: CASSLEAGGAGTDTQYF. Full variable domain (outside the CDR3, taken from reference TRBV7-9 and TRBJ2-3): DTGVSQNPRHKITKRGQNVTFRCDPISEHNRLYWYRQTLGQGPEFLTYFQNEAQLEKSRLLSDRFSAERPKGSFSTLEIQRTEQGDSAMYLCASSLEAGGAGTDTQYFGPGTRLTVL.

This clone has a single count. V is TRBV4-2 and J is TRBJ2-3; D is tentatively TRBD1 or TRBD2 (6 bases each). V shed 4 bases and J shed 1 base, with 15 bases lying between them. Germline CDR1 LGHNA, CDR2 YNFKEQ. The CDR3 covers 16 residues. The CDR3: CASSRRRGQRTDTQYF. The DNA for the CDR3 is TGTGCCAGCAGCCGACGCCGGGGGCAGCGCACAGATACGCAGTATTTT.

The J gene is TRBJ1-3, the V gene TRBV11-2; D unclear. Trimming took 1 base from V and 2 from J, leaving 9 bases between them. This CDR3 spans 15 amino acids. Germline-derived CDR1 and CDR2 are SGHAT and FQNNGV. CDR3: CASSLVGEAGNTIYF. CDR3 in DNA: TGTGCCAGCAGCTTAGTCGGGGAGGCTGGAAACACCATATATTTT.

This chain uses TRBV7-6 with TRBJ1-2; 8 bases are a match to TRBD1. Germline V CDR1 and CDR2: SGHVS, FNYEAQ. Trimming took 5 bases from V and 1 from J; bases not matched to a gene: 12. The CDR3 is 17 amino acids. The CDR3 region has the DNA TGTGCCAGCAGCCAATTATCCTGGACAGGGATTAACTATGGCTACACCTTC. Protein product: CASSQLSWTGINYGYTF.

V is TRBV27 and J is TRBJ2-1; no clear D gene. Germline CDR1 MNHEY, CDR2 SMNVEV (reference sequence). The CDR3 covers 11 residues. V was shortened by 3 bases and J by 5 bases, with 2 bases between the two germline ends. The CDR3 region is CASSLDNEQFF. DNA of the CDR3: TGTGCCAGCAGTTTGGACAATGAGCAGTTCTTC.

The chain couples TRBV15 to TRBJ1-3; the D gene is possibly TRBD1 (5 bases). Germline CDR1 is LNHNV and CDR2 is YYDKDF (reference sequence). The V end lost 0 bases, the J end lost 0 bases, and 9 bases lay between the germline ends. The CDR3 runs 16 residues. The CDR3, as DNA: TGTGCCACCAGCAGAGATAAGGGGTTCTCTGGAAACACCATATATTTT. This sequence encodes CATSRDKGFSGNTIYF.

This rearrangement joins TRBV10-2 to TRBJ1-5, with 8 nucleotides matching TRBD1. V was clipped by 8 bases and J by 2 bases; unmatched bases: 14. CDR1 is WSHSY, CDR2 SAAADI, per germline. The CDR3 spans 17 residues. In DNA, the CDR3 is TGCGCCAGCCCACCGACCTTGGACAGGGTGCGCAATCAGCCCCAGCATTTT. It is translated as CASPPTLDRVRNQPQHF.